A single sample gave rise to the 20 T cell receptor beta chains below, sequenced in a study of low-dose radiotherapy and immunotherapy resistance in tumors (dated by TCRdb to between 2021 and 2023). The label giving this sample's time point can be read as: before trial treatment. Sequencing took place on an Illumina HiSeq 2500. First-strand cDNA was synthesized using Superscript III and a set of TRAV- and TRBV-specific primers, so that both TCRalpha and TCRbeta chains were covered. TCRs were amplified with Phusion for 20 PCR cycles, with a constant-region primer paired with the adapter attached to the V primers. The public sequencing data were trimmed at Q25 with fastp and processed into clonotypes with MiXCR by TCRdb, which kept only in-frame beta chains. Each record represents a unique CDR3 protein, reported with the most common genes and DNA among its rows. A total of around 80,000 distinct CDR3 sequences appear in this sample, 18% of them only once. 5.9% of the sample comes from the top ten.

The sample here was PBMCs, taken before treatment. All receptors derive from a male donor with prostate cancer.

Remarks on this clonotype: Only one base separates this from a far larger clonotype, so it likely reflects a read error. CDR3 in amino acids: CASSLVAGARGYEQYF. CDR3 DNA sequence: TGTGCCAGCAGCTTAGTGGCCGGAGCAAGGGGATACGAGCAGTACTTC. The chain recombines TRBV28 with TRBJ2-7, with TRBD1 as a possible D gene (5 bases). The V end was cut by 6 bases, the J end by 4 bases, with 22 bases between. In germline, CDR1 is MDHEN, CDR2 SYDVKM. The CDR3 has 16 amino acids.

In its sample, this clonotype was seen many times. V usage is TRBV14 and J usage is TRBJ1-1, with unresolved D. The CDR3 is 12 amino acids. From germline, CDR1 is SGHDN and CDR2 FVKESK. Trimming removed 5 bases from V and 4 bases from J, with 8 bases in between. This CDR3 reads CASSGWGTEAFF. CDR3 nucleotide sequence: TGTGCCAGCAGCGGATGGGGCACTGAAGCTTTCTTT.

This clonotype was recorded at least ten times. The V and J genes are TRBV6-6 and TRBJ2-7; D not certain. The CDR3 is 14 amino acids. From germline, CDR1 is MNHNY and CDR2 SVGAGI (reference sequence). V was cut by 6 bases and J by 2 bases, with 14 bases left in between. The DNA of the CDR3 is TGTGCCAGCAGCTATGGACGGAAAACCTACGAGCAGTACTTC. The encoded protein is CASSYGRKTYEQYF.

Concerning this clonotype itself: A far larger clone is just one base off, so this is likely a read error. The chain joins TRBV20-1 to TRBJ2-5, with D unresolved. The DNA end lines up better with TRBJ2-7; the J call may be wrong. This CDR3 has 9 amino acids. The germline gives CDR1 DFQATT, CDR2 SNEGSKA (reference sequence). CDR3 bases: TGCAGTGCTGGAGTCGAGCAGTACTTC. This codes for CSAGVEQYF.

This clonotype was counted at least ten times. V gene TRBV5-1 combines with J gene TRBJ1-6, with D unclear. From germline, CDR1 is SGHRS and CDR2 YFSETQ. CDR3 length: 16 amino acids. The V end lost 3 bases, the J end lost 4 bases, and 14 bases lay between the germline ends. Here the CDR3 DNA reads TGCGCCAGCAGCTACGAAGGAACAGAGTATAATTCACCCCTCCACTTT. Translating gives CASSYEGTEYNSPLHF. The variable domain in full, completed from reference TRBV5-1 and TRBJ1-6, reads KAGVTQTPRYLIKTRGQQVTLSCSPISGHRSVSWYQQTPGQGLQFLFEYFSETQRNKGNFPGRFSGRQFSNSRSEMNVSTLELGDSALYLCASSYEGTEYNSPLHFGNGTRLTVT.

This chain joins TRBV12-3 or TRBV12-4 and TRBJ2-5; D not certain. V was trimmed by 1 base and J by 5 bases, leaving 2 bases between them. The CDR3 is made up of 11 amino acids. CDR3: CASSLDETQYF. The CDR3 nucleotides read TGTGCCAGCAGTTTAGACGAGACCCAGTACTTC.

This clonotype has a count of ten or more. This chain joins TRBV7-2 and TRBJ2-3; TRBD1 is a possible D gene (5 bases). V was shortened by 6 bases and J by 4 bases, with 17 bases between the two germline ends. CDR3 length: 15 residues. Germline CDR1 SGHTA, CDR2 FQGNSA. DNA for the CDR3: TGTGCCAGCAGGTCCAGGGTGAGCGAAGCAGATACGCAGTATTTT. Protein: CASRSRVSEADTQYF.

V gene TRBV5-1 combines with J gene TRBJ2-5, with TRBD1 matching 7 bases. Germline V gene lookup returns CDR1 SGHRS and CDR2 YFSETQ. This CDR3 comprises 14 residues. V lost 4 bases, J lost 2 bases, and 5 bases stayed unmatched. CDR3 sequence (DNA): TGCGCCAGCAGCAGAAACAGGGGACAAGAGACCCAGTACTTC. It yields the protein CASSRNRGQETQYF.

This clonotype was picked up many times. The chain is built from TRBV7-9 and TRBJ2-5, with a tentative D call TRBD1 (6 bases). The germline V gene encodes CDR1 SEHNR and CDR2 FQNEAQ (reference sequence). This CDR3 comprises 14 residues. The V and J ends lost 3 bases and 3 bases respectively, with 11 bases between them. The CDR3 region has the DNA TGTGCCAGCAGCTTGACAGGAAACAAAGAGACCCAGTACTTC. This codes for CASSLTGNKETQYF.

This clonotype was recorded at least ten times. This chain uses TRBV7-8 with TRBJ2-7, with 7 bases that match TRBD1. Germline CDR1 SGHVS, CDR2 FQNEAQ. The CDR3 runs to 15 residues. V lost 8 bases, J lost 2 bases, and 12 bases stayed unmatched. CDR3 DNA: TGTGCCAGCTCTATCCGGGACAGCACTCCCTACGAGCAGTACTTC. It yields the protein CASSIRDSTPYEQYF.

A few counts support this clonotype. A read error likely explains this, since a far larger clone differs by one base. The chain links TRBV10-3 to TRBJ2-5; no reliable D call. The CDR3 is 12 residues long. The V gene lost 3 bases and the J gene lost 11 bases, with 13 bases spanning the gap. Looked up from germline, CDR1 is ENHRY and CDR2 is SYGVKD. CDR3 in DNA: TGTGCCATCAGTGATCATTCAAATGAGCAGTACTTC. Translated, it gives CAISDHSNEQYF.

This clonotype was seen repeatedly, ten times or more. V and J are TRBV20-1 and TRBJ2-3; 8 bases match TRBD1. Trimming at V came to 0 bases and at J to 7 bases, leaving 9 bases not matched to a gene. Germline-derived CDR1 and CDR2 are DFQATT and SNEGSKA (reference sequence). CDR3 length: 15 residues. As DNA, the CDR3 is TGCAGTGCTAGAGATCGGCCAGGGGGCATGAATACGCAGTATTTT. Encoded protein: CSARDRPGGMNTQYF.

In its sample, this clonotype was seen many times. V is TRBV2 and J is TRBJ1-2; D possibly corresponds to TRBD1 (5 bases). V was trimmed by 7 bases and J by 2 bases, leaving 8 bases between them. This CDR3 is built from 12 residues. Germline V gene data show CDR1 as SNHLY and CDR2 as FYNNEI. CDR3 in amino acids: CASTGENYGYTF. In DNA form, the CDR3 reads TGTGCCAGCACGGGGGAGAACTATGGCTACACCTTC.

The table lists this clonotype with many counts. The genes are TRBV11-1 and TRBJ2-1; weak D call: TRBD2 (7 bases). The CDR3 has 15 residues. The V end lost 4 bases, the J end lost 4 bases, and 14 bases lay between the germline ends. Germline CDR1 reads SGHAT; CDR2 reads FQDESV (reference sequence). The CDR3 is CASSSAGARYNEQFF. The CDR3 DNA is TGTGCCAGCAGCTCTGCGGGGGCGAGGTACAATGAGCAGTTCTTC.

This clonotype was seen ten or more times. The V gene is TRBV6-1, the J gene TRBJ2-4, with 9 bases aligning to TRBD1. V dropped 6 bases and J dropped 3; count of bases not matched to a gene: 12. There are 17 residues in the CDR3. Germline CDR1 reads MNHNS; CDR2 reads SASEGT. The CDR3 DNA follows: TGTGCCAGCAGAGACAGGGGGTTGAGCTTGGGCAAAAACATTCAGTACTTC. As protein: CASRDRGLSLGKNIQYF.

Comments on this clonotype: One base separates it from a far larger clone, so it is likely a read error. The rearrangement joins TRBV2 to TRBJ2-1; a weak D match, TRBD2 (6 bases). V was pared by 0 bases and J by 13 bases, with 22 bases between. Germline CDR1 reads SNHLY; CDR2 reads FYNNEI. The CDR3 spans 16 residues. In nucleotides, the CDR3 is TGTGCCAGCAGTGAAGCGCGGAGGGCCCAAATGCAGACCCAGTTCTTC. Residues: CASSEARRAQMQTQFF.

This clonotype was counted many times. The CDR3 reads CASIVSREFFSYNEQFF. The CDR3 DNA reads TGTGCCAGCATTGTCTCGCGGGAGTTCTTCTCCTACAATGAGCAGTTCTTC. J is TRBJ2-1 and V is TRBV2, with 7 bases matching TRBD2. V dropped 7 bases and J dropped 0; count of bases not matched to a gene: 12. The CDR3 sequence is 17 residues long. Germline lookup yields CDR1 SNHLY and CDR2 FYNNEI.

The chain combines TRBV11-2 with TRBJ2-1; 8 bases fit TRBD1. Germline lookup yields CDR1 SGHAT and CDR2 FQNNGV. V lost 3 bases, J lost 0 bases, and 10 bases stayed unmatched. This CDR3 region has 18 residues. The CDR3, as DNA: TGTGCCAGCAGCTTTACAGGGGGGTTGCTAAGCTCCTACAATGAGCAGTTCTTC. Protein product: CASSFTGGLLSSYNEQFF. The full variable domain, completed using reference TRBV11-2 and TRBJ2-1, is EAGVAQSPRYKIIEKRQSVAFWCNPISGHATLYWYQQILGQGPKLLIQFQNNGVVDDSQLPKDRFSAERLKGVDSTLKIQPAKLEDSAVYLCASSFTGGLLSSYNEQFFGPGTRLTVL.

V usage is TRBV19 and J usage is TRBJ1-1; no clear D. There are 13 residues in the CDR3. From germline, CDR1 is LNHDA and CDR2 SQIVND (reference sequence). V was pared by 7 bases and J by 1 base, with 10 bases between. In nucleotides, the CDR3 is TGTGCCAGTAAAAACCATGGGAACACTGAAGCTTTCTTT. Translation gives CASKNHGNTEAFF.

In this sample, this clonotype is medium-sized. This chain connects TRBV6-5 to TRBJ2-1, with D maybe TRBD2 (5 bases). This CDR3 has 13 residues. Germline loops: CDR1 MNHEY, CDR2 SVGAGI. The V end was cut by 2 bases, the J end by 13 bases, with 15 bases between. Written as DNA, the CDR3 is TGTGCCAGCAGTTACGGGAGTGGGGTGTCTCAGTTCTTC. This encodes CASSYGSGVSQFF.